A selection of T cell receptor beta chains follows, all from one sample in a study of a mutant IDH1 vaccine in newly diagnosed glioma. Sequencing used immunoSEQ multiplex PCR; TCRdb keeps in-frame clones, though not all of them. Of about 120,000 clones in the sample, just under 80% were seen once. For these TCRs, the target antigens are not known. The sequencing here drew on PBMCs, taken from a glioma patient whose treatment included an IDH1 peptide vaccine. The receptors were gathered from a man in his forties with glioma. CDR3s include the opening cysteine and the closing phenylalanine or tryptophan. D genes are given only for firm matches. Only some rows state a clone size, as once, few, many or a class for expanded clones.

d_call clone_size j_call v_call cdr3_nt cdr3_aa
TRBD2 NA TRBJ2-3 TRBV5-1 TGCGCCAGCAGCACCGGACTAGCGGGGGGAACTAGCACAGATACGCAGTATTTT CASSTGLAGGTSTDTQYF
NA NA TRBJ1-2 TRBV9 TGTGCCAGCAGCGCCCGAGCGGGGTCGGGTAACTATGGCTACACCTTC CASSARAGSGNYGYTF
NA NA TRBJ1-2 TRBV7-6 TGTGCCAGCAGCTTAGAAGGGCTTGGTGGCTACACCTTC CASSLEGLGGYTF
NA NA TRBJ2-7 TRBV7-9 TGTGCCAGCAGAGGGGACGTAGGGACCTACGAGCAGTACTTC CASRGDVGTYEQYF
TRBD1 NA TRBJ2-3 TRBV29-1 TGCAGCGTCCCGGACAGGGCGAAAGATACGCAGTATTTT CSVPDRAKDTQYF
TRBD2 NA TRBJ2-3 TRBV30 TGTGCCTGGACCCGGGGAGGGATCCGCACAGATACGCAGTATTTT CAWTRGGIRTDTQYF
NA NA TRBJ1-4 TRBV5-6 TGTGCCAGCAGCCAGCAGGGTCCCACTAATGAAAAACTGTTTTTT CASSQQGPTNEKLFF
NA NA TRBJ2-1 TRBV11-2 TGTGCCAGCAGCTGGGACGTGAGCTCCTACAATGAGCAGTTCTTC CASSWDVSSYNEQFF
NA NA TRBJ1-1 TRBV29-1 TGCAGCGTTGATGGAGGGCTGCCTGAAGCTTTCTTT CSVDGGLPEAFF
NA once TRBJ2-7 TRBV5-1 TGCGCCAGCAGCTTGGCCGCGGCTGCCTACGAGCAGTACTTC CASSLAAAAYEQYF